The sequence of this T cell receptor (beta chain) was determined in a study of cytomegalovirus exposure and HLA in healthy donors. The approximately 120-subject validation cohort, separate from the approximately 640-subject first cohort, included the donors. Measured with immunoSEQ multiplex PCR; TCRdb has only the in-frame clones, and not every one. The data show roughly 80,000 clones, with roughly 94% seen just once and approximately 3.5% held by the top ten. V lost 1 base and J lost 5; bases outside the gene matches: 1. The CDR3 is made up of 15 amino acids. The germline gives CDR1 SEHNR, CDR2 FQNEAQ (reference sequence).

V usage is TRBV7-9 and J usage is TRBJ2-1; TRBD2 aligns across 11 bases. The clonotype comes from a woman aged 18-29 years in good health and CMV-seropositive. Sequenced input: PBMCs. The CDR3 DNA reads TGTGCCAGCAGCTTAGAGACTAGCGGGAACAATGAGCAGTTCTTC. Its translation is CASSLETSGNNEQFF.